This T cell receptor (beta chain) was sequenced during a study of T cell repertoires in cytomegalovirus infection. Whole-study findings and limits: Individuals carrying CMV plus the relevant HLA were identified by cumulative frequency of public TCR beta families.

TCRdb recomputed calls from the reads with MiXCR, one row per CDR3 protein. The sample lists hundreds of thousands of distinct CDR3 sequences, 33% occurring once. Germline assignment: CDR1 DFQATT and CDR2 SNEGSKA (reference sequence). The CDR3 runs to 13 residues. V lost 5 bases to trimming and J lost 1 base, with 11 bases between them. On this clonotype itself: Its target is unknown.

This chain connects TRBV20-1 to TRBJ1-1; D is uncertain. The starting material was cultured PBMCs, obtained from culture after CMV antigen stimulation. This clonotype was sampled from a human donor in good health (CMV status not recorded). Some clones in this sample may be carry-over from other donors' samples. This CDR3 reads CSAQRGSNTEAFF. Written as DNA, the CDR3 is TGCAGTGCTCAGAGAGGATCGAACACTGAAGCTTTCTTT.